Listed below are T cell receptor beta chains from one sample, sequenced in a study of cytomegalovirus exposure and HLA in healthy donors. Repertoires were generated with immunoSEQ multiplex PCR, while TCRdb's copy carries only in-frame clones and drops some. Seen here are approximately 150,000 clones, about four fifths observed once, and the top ten hold 4.5% to 5.5%. Sequenced: PBMCs. The receptors stem from a girl aged 10-17 years in good health and CMV-seropositive. Each CDR3 is given with its conserved first and last residue. The order of the fields is D gene, V gene, clone size, J gene, CDR3 protein, CDR3 DNA. D genes are given only for firm matches. Not every row has a clone size; where given, it reads once, few, many or a size class.

D gene: -
V gene: TRBV2
clone size: -
J gene: TRBJ2-7
CDR3 protein: CASSVGGGRRSYEQYF
CDR3 DNA: TGTGCCAGCAGTGTCGGAGGGGGCAGGCGGTCCTACGAGCAGTACTTC

D gene: -
V gene: TRBV5-1
clone size: -
J gene: TRBJ2-1
CDR3 protein: CASSQEGNNEQFF
CDR3 DNA: TGCGCCAGCAGCCAAGAGGGCAACAATGAGCAGTTCTTC

D gene: TRBD1
V gene: TRBV5-5
clone size: -
J gene: TRBJ2-7
CDR3 protein: CASSLRGTGQAYEQYF
CDR3 DNA: TGTGCCAGCAGCTTGAGAGGGACAGGGCAGGCCTACGAGCAGTACTTC

D gene: -
V gene: TRBV12-5
clone size: -
J gene: TRBJ1-1
CDR3 protein: CASGLRGGNTEAFF
CDR3 DNA: TGTGCTAGTGGTTTACGTGGAGGGAACACTGAAGCTTTCTTT

D gene: -
V gene: TRBV6-1
clone size: few
J gene: TRBJ1-1
CDR3 protein: CASSYGTEAFF
CDR3 DNA: TGTGCCAGCAGTTACGGCACTGAAGCTTTCTTT

D gene: -
V gene: TRBV18
clone size: -
J gene: TRBJ2-2
CDR3 protein: CASSPWTQFTGELFF
CDR3 DNA: TGTGCCAGCTCACCTTGGACTCAATTCACCGGGGAGCTGTTTTTT

D gene: -
V gene: TRBV6-1
clone size: -
J gene: TRBJ1-5
CDR3 protein: CASSDRAGAGRNQPQHF
CDR3 DNA: TGTGCCAGCAGTGATCGTGCGGGGGCAGGGCGCAATCAGCCCCAGCATTTT

D gene: TRBD1
V gene: TRBV7-8
clone size: -
J gene: TRBJ2-1
CDR3 protein: CASKSPGTVSYNEQFF
CDR3 DNA: TGTGCCAGCAAATCGCCGGGGACAGTATCCTACAATGAGCAGTTCTTC

D gene: -
V gene: TRBV7-5
clone size: -
J gene: TRBJ1-5
CDR3 protein: CARSWQDRGSNQPQHF
CDR3 DNA: TGTGCCAGAAGCTGGCAGGACAGGGGGAGCAATCAGCCCCAGCATTTT

D gene: -
V gene: TRBV6-5
clone size: -
J gene: TRBJ1-4
CDR3 protein: CASRRVKRPNEKLFF
CDR3 DNA: TGTGCCAGCAGGCGGGTGAAGCGGCCTAATGAAAAACTGTTTTTT

D gene: TRBD1
V gene: TRBV6-5
clone size: -
J gene: TRBJ1-1
CDR3 protein: CASSFDRDTEAFF
CDR3 DNA: TGTGCCAGCAGTTTCGACAGGGACACTGAAGCTTTCTTT

D gene: -
V gene: TRBV6-1
clone size: -
J gene: TRBJ1-4
CDR3 protein: CASSDQLTGEKLFF
CDR3 DNA: TGTGCCAGCAGTGATCAGCTAACCGGGGAAAAACTGTTTTTT

D gene: TRBD1
V gene: TRBV15
clone size: -
J gene: TRBJ1-5
CDR3 protein: CATSNPTTSDRGNQPQHF
CDR3 DNA: TGTGCCACCAGCAATCCCACTACCTCGGACAGGGGCAATCAGCCCCAGCATTTT